This T cell receptor (beta chain) comes out of a study of blood T cell repertoires in COVID-19. Study background: T cells, B-cell-depleted T cells, or PBMCs provided the cDNA or gDNA that served as material.

Germline CDR1 reads MNHNS; CDR2 reads SASEGT. This CDR3 comprises 13 residues. Trimming cost V 0 bases and J 1 base, with 3 bases left between them. Membership in each cohort depended on participant-reported clinical history. In the source study's methods: Reference gene primers were amplified, and this amplification served to estimate nucleated cell counts. Generated by immunoSEQ multiplex PCR, the TCRdb table keeps only in-frame clones and is missing some. V, J and clone size reflect that table, while D and trimming were determined from the DNA. The sample lists over 200,000 clones, 84% seen once, with around 2% in the top ten.

This receptor was obtained from a man between 60 and 75 years old who had recovered from COVID-19. The chain recombines TRBV6-1 with TRBJ1-1; D gene uncertain. The specimen was PBMCs or T cells enriched from blood (not recorded which). CDR3 in amino acids: CASSEARNTEAFF. CDR3 coding DNA: TGTGCCAGCAGTGAAGCCAGGAACACTGAAGCTTTCTTT.